Each of the 21 T cell receptor beta chains below was sequenced from the same sample in a study of blood T cell repertoires in COVID-19. The repertoire was sequenced with immunoSEQ multiplex PCR; TCRdb's copy has only in-frame clones and lacks some. Altogether about 190,000 clones are present, approximately 90% being singletons, with the ten largest covering about 3.9%. The sample comprised peripheral blood. The receptors shown here come from a woman aged 25 to 39 with acute or convalescent COVID-19.

This clone was seen a single time. This chain links TRBV11-1 with TRBJ2-1; a weak D match, TRBD2 (6 bases). This CDR3 spans 13 amino acids. Germline V gene data show CDR1 as SGHAT and CDR2 as FQDESV (reference sequence). The V and J ends lost 3 bases and 14 bases respectively, with 17 bases between them. The chain's CDR3 is CASSLGGPTGEFF. The CDR3 nucleotides are TGTGCCAGCAGCTTGGGCGGGCCAACGGGAGAGTTCTTC.

The J gene is TRBJ2-2, the V gene TRBV19; 15 bases are a match to TRBD2. V was clipped by 6 bases and J by 5 bases; unmatched bases: 13. Germline V CDR1 and CDR2: LNHDA, SQIVND (reference sequence). The CDR3 length is 19 residues. As DNA, the CDR3 is TGTGCCAGTAGAGTGTTGGGACTAGCGGGAGGCCGGGGAACCGGGGAGCTGTTTTTT. Translated: CASRVLGLAGGRGTGELFF.

V is TRBV12-3 or TRBV12-4 and J is TRBJ2-7; maybe TRBD2 (5 bases). The CDR3 is 12 amino acids. Trimming pared 2 bases from V and 5 bases from J, leaving 7 bases between. The CDR3 protein is CASSLTGDEQYF. As DNA, the CDR3 is TGTGCCAGCAGTTTAACCGGGGACGAGCAGTACTTC.

The chain carries TRBV7-2 and TRBJ1-2; no clear D gene. V shed 2 bases and J shed 3 bases, with 7 bases lying between them. CDR1 is SGHTA and CDR2 is FQGNSA in the germline V gene. There are 13 residues in the CDR3. The chain's CDR3 is CASSLSPDYGYTF. CDR3 in DNA: TGTGCCAGCAGCTTATCGCCAGACTATGGCTACACCTTC.

This chain connects TRBV28 to TRBJ2-7; 7 bases are shared with TRBD1. CDR1 is MDHEN and CDR2 is SYDVKM in the germline V gene. Trimming cost V 4 bases and J 12 bases; bases outside gene matches: 12. This CDR3 contains 13 residues. CDR3 in DNA: TGTGCCAGCAGTTACTTCGAGATAGGGGGCTCGTACTTC. Its translation: CASSYFEIGGSYF.

CDR3 coding DNA: TGTGCCAGCGGGGTAAGGGGTGAGCAGTTCTTC. Its protein product is CASGVRGEQFF. V gene TRBV25-1 combines with J gene TRBJ2-1; D may be TRBD1 (5 bases). In germline, CDR1 is MGHDK, CDR2 SYGVNS. The V and J ends lost 8 bases and 9 bases respectively, with 11 bases between them. The CDR3 is 11 residues long.

This clone has only a few counts. DNA of the CDR3: TGTGCCAGCAGTGGCAGACTGGATACGCAGTATTTT. Encoded protein: CASSGRLDTQYF. The chain couples TRBV2 to TRBJ2-3, with D unclear. This CDR3 spans 12 amino acids. The V gene lost 4 bases and the J gene lost 6 bases, with 8 bases spanning the gap. CDR1 is SNHLY, CDR2 FYNNEI, per germline.

This sequence joins TRBV27 and TRBJ1-5, with TRBD1 as a possible D gene (5 bases). The germline V gene encodes CDR1 MNHEY and CDR2 SMNVEV (reference sequence). This CDR3 contains 14 residues. Trimming cost V 5 bases and J 0 bases, with 8 bases left between them. This CDR3 is CASSRQNSNQPQHF. The CDR3 DNA reads TGTGCCAGCAGTAGACAGAATAGCAATCAGCCCCAGCATTTT.

The gene calls are TRBV5-6 and TRBJ2-7; D call uncertain. The V and J ends lost 2 bases and 2 bases respectively, with 8 bases between them. The CDR3 is made up of 13 amino acids. Germline V gives CDR1 SGHDT, CDR2 YYEEEE. CDR3 sequence reads: CASSFDITYEQYF. DNA for the CDR3: TGTGCCAGCAGCTTCGACATAACCTACGAGCAGTACTTC.

The rearrangement joins TRBV28 to TRBJ2-1; the match to TRBD2 covers 14 bases. CDR3 length: 15 residues. Per the germline V gene, CDR1 is MDHEN and CDR2 is SYDVKM. V lost 6 bases to trimming and J lost 8 bases; unmatched junction nucleotides: 6. For the CDR3, the DNA is TGTGCCAGCAGAACGACTAGCGGGAGGGCCTATGAGCAGTTCTTC. It specifies CASRTTSGRAYEQFF.

The chain joins TRBV20-1 to TRBJ2-7; the match to TRBD2 covers 12 bases. CDR3 length: 16 residues. Germline CDR1 reads DFQATT; CDR2 reads SNEGSKA (reference sequence). V trimming: 3 bases; J trimming: 2 bases; junction bases outside the gene matches: 8. Written as DNA, the CDR3 is TGCAGTGCTAGTCAAGGACTAGCGGGATCTCCCTACGAGCAGTACTTC. Amino acids: CSASQGLAGSPYEQYF.

The chain employs TRBV10-3 and TRBJ1-6, with D possibly TRBD1 on 6 matching bases. Per the germline V gene, CDR1 is ENHRY and CDR2 is SYGVKD. Trimming removed 3 bases from V and 0 bases from J, with 15 bases in between. The CDR3 is 18 residues long. CDR3 sequence (DNA): TGTGCCATCAGTGACCAACAGGGTTTCAGCTCCTATAATTCACCCCTCCACTTT. Amino acid sequence: CAISDQQGFSSYNSPLHF.

About this clone itself: Other DNA sequences of this sample code for an identical CDR3. The chain joins TRBV18 to TRBJ1-5; TRBD1 agrees at 7 bases. V was pared by 6 bases and J by 4 bases, with 3 bases of the junction left unmatched. CDR3 size: 13 residues. Germline V gene lookup returns CDR1 KGHSH and CDR2 LQKENI. The CDR3 spells CASSRDSNQPQHF. CDR3 in DNA: TGTGCCAGCTCGCGGGACAGTAATCAGCCCCAGCATTTT.

This chain links TRBV11-2 with TRBJ2-7; D gene ambiguous. The CDR3 has 12 amino acids. V dropped 3 bases and J dropped 3 bases, with 6 bases sitting between them. The germline gives CDR1 SGHAT, CDR2 FQNNGV. Here the CDR3 reads CASSFVRYEQYF. For the CDR3, the DNA is TGTGCCAGCAGCTTTGTTCGCTACGAGCAGTACTTC.

The gene calls are TRBV12-3 or TRBV12-4 and TRBJ2-7, with 8 positions matching TRBD1. V lost 5 bases, J lost 7 bases, and 7 bases stayed unmatched. CDR3 length: 13 residues. In DNA form, the CDR3 reads TGTGCCAGCAGTCTGGGACAGGCCTTTGAGCAGTACTTC. Amino acids: CASSLGQAFEQYF.

This clone was recorded a few times. The chain links TRBV10-3 to TRBJ1-2, with 7 bases identical to TRBD1. The V segment lost 11 bases and the J segment 2 bases; nucleotides outside the gene matches: 8. This CDR3 spans 13 amino acids. Germline lookup yields CDR1 ENHRY and CDR2 SYGVKD. CDR3 sequence reads: CAARDRANYGYTF. DNA for the CDR3: TGTGCCGCACGGGACAGAGCCAACTATGGCTACACCTTC.

The V gene is TRBV29-1, the J gene TRBJ2-3; possibly TRBD1 for D (5 bases). Germline V gives CDR1 SQVTM, CDR2 ANQGSEA. The CDR3 contains 13 residues. V gave up 5 bases and J gave up 3 bases, with 12 bases separating them. The CDR3 protein is CSVLLSGTDTQYF. The CDR3 DNA follows: TGCAGCGTTTTACTGTCAGGGACAGATACGCAGTATTTT.

This chain connects TRBV14 to TRBJ2-7, with a possible D match to TRBD2 (6 bases). The CDR3 totals 13 residues. Trimming removed 7 bases at V and 5 bases at J, with 15 bases between. In germline, CDR1 is SGHDN, CDR2 FVKESK. The CDR3 nucleotides are TGTGCCAGCACCCCTCGGGGGAGTAACGAGCAGTACTTC. It translates to CASTPRGSNEQYF.

The gene calls are TRBV15 and TRBJ2-7, with TRBD1 matching over 7 bases. Germline assignment: CDR1 LNHNV and CDR2 YYDKDF (reference sequence). The J segment lost 3 bases and the V segment lost 5 bases, leaving 4 bases of the junction unmatched. CDR3 length equals 13 residues. CDR3 nucleotide sequence: TGTGCCACCAGCGGACGGGACAGCTACGAGCAGTACTTC. Encoded protein: CATSGRDSYEQYF.

This clone was detected only once. The chain joins TRBV5-1 to TRBJ2-7; D is unresolved. Between the trimmed V and J ends, which lost 1 base and 3 bases, there was a span of 8 bases. The CDR3 spans 13 residues. Per germline, CDR1 SGHRS and CDR2 YFSETQ. This CDR3 is CASSLHSHYEQYF. The CDR3 DNA reads TGCGCCAGCAGCTTGCACAGCCACTACGAGCAGTACTTC.

This sequence joins TRBV5-1 and TRBJ1-1, with a weak D call TRBD1 (5 bases). This CDR3 spans 15 amino acids. Trimming shortened V by 4 bases and J by 1 base, and 14 bases separated the two germline ends. CDR1 SGHRS and CDR2 YFSETQ come from the germline V gene. The CDR3 is CASSDLGLSNTEAFF. CDR3 nucleotides: TGCGCCAGCAGCGACCTGGGACTTTCGAACACTGAAGCTTTCTTT.